The clone carrying this TCR beta chain was seen only once. Its antigen is unknown. J gave up 4 bases and V 0 bases, and 5 bases lay outside the gene matches. There are 16 residues in the CDR3. Per germline, CDR1 MNHNS and CDR2 SASEGT. The data are from a study of cytomegalovirus exposure and HLA in healthy donors. Whole-study context: Later analysis reported that the 130 or so validation repertoires shared the platform of the 500 to 750 first-cohort repertoires. Findings of the study overall: Cytomegalovirus-associated TCR beta chains were listed, numbering some 150.

Measured with immunoSEQ multiplex PCR; TCRdb has only the in-frame clones, and not every one. This sample has 100,000 to 150,000 clones, with 89% found just once. The genes are TRBV6-1 and TRBJ1-5, with 8 bases identical to TRBD1. Sequenced input: PBMCs. The sequence was collected from a woman aged 18-29 years in good health and CMV-seronegative. The CDR3 DNA reads as TGTGCCAGCAGTGAAGCCGAATGGACAGGGAATCAGCCCCAGCATTTT. As protein: CASSEAEWTGNQPQHF.